This T cell receptor (beta chain) was sequenced during a study of monozygotic twins with inflammatory bowel disease (dated by TCRdb to about 2019). Study-wide context: In total, around 30 monozygotic twin pairs made up the full study: 19 Danish pairs, all IBD-discordant, plus nine German pairs, of which four were IBD-concordant and five were IBD-discordant. Disease-associated traits were sought mainly through comparisons between IBD patients and their genetically identical healthy co-twins within discordant pairs. Each individual had, on average, about 151 000 unique TCRalpha sequences and 181 000 unique TCRbeta sequences available for analysis. Beyond this particular receptor, the publication reports: The analysis was unable to tell different T cell subtypes apart. A decrease in TCRbeta repertoire diversity, as measured by inverse Simpson index, was observed in IBD patients compared with their healthy co-twins. The results gave no support for a single strong signal or clonotype linked to IBD. Because patients were on differing immunosuppressive treatments, the repertoires may have picked up extra background noise and inter-individual variability. Repertoire similarity did not differ between concordant and discordant twins, which could be due to limited statistical power. Compared with healthy twins, IBD patients shared fewer clonotypes with other individuals, and the difference was most pronounced in patients with signs of disease activity.

From each donor, a roughly 2.5 ml peripheral blood sample was drawn into PAXgene tubes and stored at -80 degrees C. Total RNA was isolated from whole blood with the PAXgene blood miRNA kit on an automated QIAcube, without T cell sorting. Deep TCRalpha and TCRbeta repertoire profiling with unique molecular barcoding was performed on peripheral blood of monozygotic twin pairs concordant or discordant for inflammatory bowel disease. For every twin pair, smoking habits were documented, and each individual was categorised as a current, former or never smoker. As concerns this clonotype: The clone's antigen remains unknown.

The CDR3 runs 12 amino acids, cysteine and phenylalanine included. No DNA has been recorded. CDR1 ENHRY and CDR2 SYGVKD are derived from the germline V gene. Libraries were constructed by 5' RACE. For each TCR library, 3,000 to 3,500 ng of total RNA was used. For each sample, cDNA synthesis with SMARTScribe reverse transcriptase was split into eight separate reactions. During cDNA synthesis, template switching was used to introduce unique molecular identifiers that contained a 6-nucleotide sample barcode. Amplification of TCRalpha and TCRbeta cDNA involved two nested PCRs of approximately 16 and 10 cycles, and each PCR was followed by bead purification. Before amplification, the cDNA was both treated with uracil DNA-glycosylase and purified with the QIAquick PCR purification kit. In the second PCR, Illumina TruSeq-compatible adapters and sample-specific barcodes were added. TapeStation and Qubit were used to check library quality and concentration, and 5 to 6.5 ng of each library went into the pool. Sequencing of pooled libraries was carried out on an Illumina HiSeq2500 single-index Rapid Run using 2 x 100 bp reads and custom sequencing primers. In the source study's methods: UMI-based consensus assembly with MiGEC version 1.2.6 was used to correct PCR and sequencing errors. MiXCR version 2.1.1 handled V(D)J alignment, clonotype assembly and CDR3 extraction. To normalise gene usage, clonotype sharing and MAIT/NKT TCR abundance, the top 1000, 10 000 and 20 000 clonotypes in each sample were analysed. Diversity was computed as the inverse Simpson index with the vegan R package after downsampling to 27 000 UMIs. Statistical testing used paired Mann-Whitney U tests on the discordant twin pairs and applied Benjamini-Hochberg correction for multiple testing. One entry per CDR3 protein sequence results from the TCRdb reprocessing of the reads, with DNA left out. The V and J calls here are based on TCRdb, not the publication. The record for this sample contains hundreds of thousands of distinct CDR3 sequences. The ten most abundant clones make up 2% to 2.5% of the sample.

The receptor was isolated from a human donor with ulcerative colitis or Crohn's disease, or a healthy co-twin of an affected twin (not recorded which). Sequencing was performed on blood. The rearrangement joined TRBV10-3 to TRBJ1-5; the TRBD1 assignment by TCRdb is unverifiable without DNA. The CDR3 protein is CAIGAQRGIFHF.